This T cell receptor beta chain was retrieved from a study of blood T cell repertoires in COVID-19. Study-level background: Some COVID-19 samples were acute and others convalescent; all came from the United States, Italy and Spain. PBMCs, B-cell-depleted T cells, or T cells provided the cDNA or gDNA that made up the material.

The table came from immunoSEQ multiplex PCR; TCRdb's copy has only in-frame clones and leaves some out. The sample records around 360,000 clones, 70% to 90% being singletons. The clonotype was recovered from a man in his forties in a cohort exposed to, infected with or recovered from COVID-19 (not recorded which). Sequenced sample: PBMCs or T cells enriched from blood (not recorded which).

The CDR3 sequence is CASSQVKQGWYEQFF. CDR3 bases: TGTGCCAGCAGCCAAGTTAAACAGGGATGGTATGAGCAGTTCTTC. The chain joins TRBV4-2 to TRBJ2-1, with a weak D call TRBD1 (6 bases). Germline loops: CDR1 LGHNA, CDR2 YNFKEQ. CDR3 length: 15 amino acids. Trimming shortened V by 1 base and J by 8 bases, and 15 bases separated the two germline ends.